Following are 26 T cell receptor beta chains from one sample sequenced in a study of Graves' ophthalmopathy and Graves' hyperthyroidism. The authors amplified TCR beta CDR3 regions, and they did so from RNA transcripts for repertoire sequencing. Second-round multiplex PCR came after a first-round RT-PCR that employed HTBI primers. TCRdb redid the calling of the multiplex PCR reads with MiXCR, one entry per CDR3 protein. This table has about 180,000 distinct CDR3 sequences, 30% to 45% appearing once. Sequencing was carried out using peripheral blood. The source is a woman between 40 and 50 years old with Graves' ophthalmopathy.

This clonotype showed up many times. The genes are TRBV4-3 and TRBJ2-2; 15 nucleotides agree with TRBD2. After removal of 3 bases from V and 5 bases from J, the junction contained 4 bases not matched to a gene. The CDR3 has 17 residues. Germline V lookup: CDR1 LGHNA, CDR2 YSLEER. Written as DNA, the CDR3 is TGCGCCAGCAGCCAGGCGGGACTAGCGGGAGGTACCGGGGAGCTGTTTTTT. Translation: CASSQAGLAGGTGELFF.

In its sample, this clonotype was seen many times. The gene calls are TRBV12-3 or TRBV12-4 and TRBJ1-2, with 9 bases lining up with TRBD1. This CDR3 spans 17 amino acids. The V segment lost 3 bases and the J segment 6 bases; nucleotides outside the gene matches: 14. Written as DNA, the CDR3 is TGTGCCAGCAGTTTGAACCCTATGGGACAGGGACCCCATGGCTACACCTTC. It yields the protein CASSLNPMGQGPHGYTF.

This clonotype appeared many times. A read error may account for a junction end that differs from germline. The rearrangement links TRBV28 to TRBJ1-2; no clear D gene. In germline, CDR1 is MDHEN, CDR2 SYDVKM. The CDR3 covers 13 residues. CDR3 nucleotide sequence: TGTGCCGGCAGTTCCACCCGGACCTATGGCTACACCTTC. Residues: CAGSSTRTYGYTF.

The chain employs TRBV6-1 and TRBJ1-1; D uncertain. V gave up 6 bases and J gave up 4 bases, with 6 bases separating them. The CDR3 runs to 11 residues. CDR1 is MNHNS and CDR2 is SASEGT in the germline V gene. The CDR3 region is CASRAATEAFF. The CDR3 nucleotides are TGTGCCAGCAGGGCTGCCACTGAAGCTTTCTTT.

The rearrangement joins TRBV27 to TRBJ2-7; possibly TRBD2 for D (6 bases). There are 15 residues in the CDR3. Trimming took 5 bases from V and 2 from J, leaving 16 bases between them. Germline loops: CDR1 MNHEY, CDR2 SMNVEV (reference sequence). The CDR3 spells CASSNTGSPPYEQYF. The CDR3 coding sequence is TGTGCCAGCAGTAACACCGGGAGTCCCCCCTACGAGCAGTACTTC.

This chain joins TRBV6-1 and TRBJ1-5, with 8 bases aligning to TRBD1. Germline lookup yields CDR1 MNHNS and CDR2 SASEGT. With 7 bases clipped from V and 6 bases from J, the junction kept 5 bases outside the gene matches. The CDR3 runs 13 residues. DNA for the CDR3: TGTGCCAGCAAGGTAGGGACAGGTCAGCCCCAGCATTTT. Translated, it gives CASKVGTGQPQHF.

The genes are TRBV7-8 and TRBJ2-2; D is possibly TRBD1 or TRBD2 (7 bases each). The CDR3 length is 15 residues. Trimming left V 1 base short and J 6 bases short, with 12 bases between. Germline CDR1 SGHVS, CDR2 FQNEAQ. CDR3 in DNA: TGTGCCAGCAGCTTAGGCCAGGGGGGGCCCGGGGAGCTGTTTTTT. Its translation: CASSLGQGGPGELFF.

This clonotype was seen ten or more times. The CDR3 region is CASSPWEEDSPLHF. Here the CDR3 DNA reads TGTGCCAGCAGTCCCTGGGAAGAGGATTCACCCCTCCACTTT. This chain connects TRBV6-5 to TRBJ1-6; D is unclear. The germline V gene encodes CDR1 MNHEY and CDR2 SVGAGI. Between the trimmed V and J ends, which lost 5 bases and 8 bases, there was a span of 13 bases. The CDR3 consists of 14 residues.

There are many counts of this clonotype. A much larger clone sits a single nucleotide away, making a read error possible. This chain joins TRBV6-2 or TRBV6-3 and TRBJ2-5; D call uncertain. The CDR3 runs to 11 residues. The germline CDR1 and CDR2 sequences are MNHEY and SVGEGT. The V end was cut by 2 bases, the J end by 4 bases, with 2 bases between. The CDR3 coding sequence is TGTGCCAGCAGTTACGTAGAGACCCAGTACTTC. This gives the protein CASSYVETQYF.

The V and J genes are TRBV11-1 and TRBJ2-7, with 9 bases fitting TRBD1. The germline V gene encodes CDR1 SGHAT and CDR2 FQDESV (reference sequence). This CDR3 contains 14 residues. V trimming: 8 bases; J trimming: 6 bases; junction bases outside the gene matches: 11. The CDR3 coding sequence is TGTGCCAGCGCCAGACCGGGACAGGGAGTCGAGCAGTACTTC. Its protein product is CASARPGQGVEQYF.

This clonotype was seen only once. The rearrangement joins TRBV6-1 to TRBJ2-5; TRBD1 matches 8 bases. The CDR3 is 14 residues long. With 6 bases clipped from V and 1 base from J, the junction kept 4 bases outside the gene matches. Germline CDR1 MNHNS, CDR2 SASEGT. DNA for the CDR3: TGTGCCAGCAGCAGGGGGCAGTTCCAAGAGACCCAGTACTTC. Amino acid sequence: CASSRGQFQETQYF.

This clonotype was found many times. The chain has TRBV29-1 and TRBJ2-1, with 8 bases matching TRBD1. The CDR3 covers 12 residues. Germline V gene sequence: CDR1 SQVTM, CDR2 ANQGSEA. The V segment lost 6 bases and the J segment 6 bases; nucleotides outside the gene matches: 4. As DNA, the CDR3 is TGCAGCGTCGGACAGGGTGGCAATGAGCAGTTCTTC. It yields the protein CSVGQGGNEQFF.

This clonotype was detected ten times or more. The chain carries TRBV6-2 or TRBV6-3 and TRBJ1-2; tentative D call: TRBD1 (6 bases). CDR1 and CDR2 from the germline V gene are MNHEY and SVGEGT. There are 14 residues in the CDR3. V was clipped by 5 bases and J by 4 bases, with 14 bases between them. The CDR3 loop is CASSKRTAFYGYTF. CDR3 in DNA: TGTGCCAGCAGTAAACGGACAGCCTTCTATGGCTACACCTTC.

This clonotype showed up many times. The chain couples TRBV6-4 to TRBJ2-7; 8 positions match TRBD1. Germline V gene sequence: CDR1 MRHNA, CDR2 SNTAGT. The CDR3 is 18 residues long. Unmatched junction bases numbered 19, after V lost 7 bases and J lost 2 bases. CDR3 DNA sequence: TGTGCCAGCAACAAAGGGGACAGGAGGTGGAGAAGCGCCTACGAGCAGTACTTC. It translates to CASNKGDRRWRSAYEQYF.

This clonotype was detected many times. The gene calls are TRBV11-2 and TRBJ2-2, with D possibly being TRBD1 (6 bases). The CDR3 is made up of 16 amino acids. V was clipped by 0 bases and J by 2 bases, with 10 bases between them. Germline values: CDR1 SGHAT, CDR2 FQNNGV. The CDR3 is CASSLDGTRNTGELFF. The CDR3 region has the DNA TGTGCCAGCAGCTTAGACGGGACACGAAACACCGGGGAGCTGTTTTTT.

This clonotype has a count of ten or more. The chain is built from TRBV20-1 and TRBJ1-5; a weak D match, TRBD1 (5 bases). The V and J ends lost 1 base and 0 bases respectively, with 13 bases between them. Germline assignment: CDR1 DFQATT and CDR2 SNEGSKA (reference sequence). The CDR3 loop spans 16 amino acids. The CDR3 loop is CSARVGGVYSNQPQHF. The CDR3 DNA reads TGCAGTGCTAGAGTCGGGGGAGTTTATAGCAATCAGCCCCAGCATTTT.

The rearrangement links TRBV6-1 to TRBJ2-7; TRBD1 might be the D (5 bases). The germline V and J ends were trimmed by 1 base and 0 bases, with 10 bases remaining between them. CDR1 is MNHNS and CDR2 is SASEGT in the germline V gene. There are 15 residues in the CDR3. The CDR3 region is CASSEVDSPSYEQYF. The CDR3 region has the DNA TGTGCCAGCAGTGAAGTTGACAGCCCCTCCTACGAGCAGTACTTC.

This clonotype was observed many times. The rearrangement links TRBV12-3 or TRBV12-4 to TRBJ2-2; D ambiguous. There are 14 residues in the CDR3. The V end lost 3 bases, the J end lost 0 bases, and 5 bases lay between the germline ends. The CDR3 here is CASSLHTNTGELFF. CDR3 sequence (DNA): TGTGCCAGCAGTTTGCACACGAACACCGGGGAGCTGTTTTTT.

The V gene is TRBV6-1, the J gene TRBJ2-7; 8 bases are shared with TRBD2. V lost 5 bases, J lost 7 bases, and 10 bases stayed unmatched. Germline lookup yields CDR1 MNHNS and CDR2 SASEGT. CDR3 length: 14 residues. The CDR3: CASSRAGDTKEQYF. The CDR3 DNA is TGTGCCAGCAGTAGAGCGGGAGATACGAAGGAGCAGTACTTC.

V is TRBV6-1 and J is TRBJ1-5; D unclear. Trimming removed 3 bases from V and 0 bases from J, with 9 bases in between. Germline values: CDR1 MNHNS, CDR2 SASEGT. This CDR3 is 15 amino acids long. For the CDR3, the DNA is TGTGCCAGCAGTGAGAGGGTACATAGCAATCAGCCCCAGCATTTT. Translation gives CASSERVHSNQPQHF.

This clonotype was found many times. A much bigger clone sits one base away, suggesting this may be a read error. The CDR3 DNA is TGTGCCAGACAATCAGGGCAACATCAGCCCCAGCATTTT. Protein sequence: CARQSGQHQPQHF. V usage is TRBV6-2 or TRBV6-3 and J usage is TRBJ1-5; a possible D gene is TRBD1 (5 bases). Germline V gene lookup returns CDR1 MNHEY and CDR2 SVGEGT. This CDR3 is 13 amino acids long. V lost 9 bases and J 5 bases, leaving 14 bases between the germline ends.

This clonotype occurred many times. V gene TRBV2 combines with J gene TRBJ1-1; D possibly corresponds to TRBD1 (6 bases). The CDR3 runs to 15 residues. The germline CDR1 and CDR2 sequences are SNHLY and FYNNEI. Trimming removed 0 bases from V and 5 bases from J, with 13 bases in between. DNA of the CDR3: TGTGCCAGCAGTGAAGCGGGGGCGGTAGGGACTGAAGCTTTCTTT. This encodes CASSEAGAVGTEAFF. The full variable domain, with the rest looked up from reference TRBV2 and TRBJ1-1, is EPEVTQTPSHQVTQMGQEVILRCVPISNHLYFYWYRQILGQKVEFLVSFYNNEISEKSEIFDDQFSVERPDGSNFTLKIRSTKLEDSAMYFCASSEAGAVGTEAFFGQGTRLTVV.

The chain combines TRBV7-9 with TRBJ2-7; D unclear. The CDR3 runs to 13 residues. V lost 1 base to trimming and J lost 5 bases, with 9 bases between them. CDR1 is SEHNR, CDR2 FQNEAQ, per germline (reference sequence). The CDR3 DNA sequence: TGTGCCAGCAGCTTAGGGAACGGTGACGAGCAGTACTTC. Translating it yields CASSLGNGDEQYF.

V and J are TRBV25-1 and TRBJ2-6; D remains ambiguous. Deletions cut 7 bases from V and 1 base from J, with 5 bases between. The CDR3 is 13 residues long. The germline CDR1 and CDR2 sequences are MGHDK and SYGVNS. The CDR3 sequence is CASTVSGANVLTF. The CDR3, as DNA: TGTGCCAGCACGGTTTCTGGGGCCAACGTCCTGACTTTC.

This clonotype was seen repeatedly, ten times or more. V and J are TRBV12-3 or TRBV12-4 and TRBJ2-5; D is undetermined. V was pared by 5 bases and J by 1 base, with 8 bases between. The CDR3 spans 13 residues. The CDR3 sequence: CASSRMIQETQYF. The CDR3 DNA is TGTGCCAGCAGTCGTATGATCCAAGAGACCCAGTACTTC.

V is TRBV28 and J is TRBJ1-2, with D uncertain. Germline V CDR1 and CDR2: MDHEN, SYDVKM. The CDR3 spans 12 residues. The V end lost 3 bases, the J end lost 4 bases, and 6 bases lay between the germline ends. The CDR3, as DNA: TGTGCCAGCAGTTTTCGGACCTATGGCTACACCTTC. Translation: CASSFRTYGYTF.